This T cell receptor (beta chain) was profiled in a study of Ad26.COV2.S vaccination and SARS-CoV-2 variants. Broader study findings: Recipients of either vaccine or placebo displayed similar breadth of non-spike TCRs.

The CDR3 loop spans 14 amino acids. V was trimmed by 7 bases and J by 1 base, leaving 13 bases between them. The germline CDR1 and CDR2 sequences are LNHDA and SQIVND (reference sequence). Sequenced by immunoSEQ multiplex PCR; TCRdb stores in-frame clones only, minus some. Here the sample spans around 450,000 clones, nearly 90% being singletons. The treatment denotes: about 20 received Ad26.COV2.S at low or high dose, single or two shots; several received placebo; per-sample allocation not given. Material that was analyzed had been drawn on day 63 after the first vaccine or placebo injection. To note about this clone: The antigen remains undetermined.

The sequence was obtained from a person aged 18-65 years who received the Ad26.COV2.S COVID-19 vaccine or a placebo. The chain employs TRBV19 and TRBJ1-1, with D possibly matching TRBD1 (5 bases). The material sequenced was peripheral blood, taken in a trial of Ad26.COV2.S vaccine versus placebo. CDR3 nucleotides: TGTGCCAGTACTAAGGGGCGGCCGAACACTGAAGCTTTCTTT. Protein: CASTKGRPNTEAFF.